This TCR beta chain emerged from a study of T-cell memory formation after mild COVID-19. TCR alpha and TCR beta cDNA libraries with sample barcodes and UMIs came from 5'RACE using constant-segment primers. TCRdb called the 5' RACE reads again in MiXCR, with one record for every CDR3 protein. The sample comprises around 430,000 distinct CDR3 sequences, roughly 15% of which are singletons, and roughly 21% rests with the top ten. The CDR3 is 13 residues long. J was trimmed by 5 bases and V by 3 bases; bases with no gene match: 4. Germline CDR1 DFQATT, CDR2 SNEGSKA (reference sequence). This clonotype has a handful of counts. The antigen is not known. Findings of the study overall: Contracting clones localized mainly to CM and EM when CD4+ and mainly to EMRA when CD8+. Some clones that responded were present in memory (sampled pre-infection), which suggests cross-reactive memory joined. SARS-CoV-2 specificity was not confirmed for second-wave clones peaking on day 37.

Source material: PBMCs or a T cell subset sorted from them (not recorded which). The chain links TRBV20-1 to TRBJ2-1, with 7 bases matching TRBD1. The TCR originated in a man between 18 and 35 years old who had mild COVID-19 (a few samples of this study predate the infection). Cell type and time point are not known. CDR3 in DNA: TGCAGTGCTAGCAAGGGGGCGGACAATGAGCAGTTCTTC. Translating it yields CSASKGADNEQFF.